These 7 T cell receptor beta chains were all obtained from the same sample, sequenced in a study of OX40 agonist ivuxolimab in advanced cancers. Libraries were made using the immunoSEQ multiplex PCR assay. TCRdb stores this immuneACCESS table with in-frame sequences only. Part of the clones is absent; in the studies checked, under half of the shortfall reflects unresolved V genes, and no reason is known for the rest. The table for this sample lists over 85,000 clones; approximately 88% of them were counted only once. The top ten clones comprise about 0.5% of the sample. Here the sequenced sample was CD4+ or CD8+ T cells sorted from blood, taken in a trial of the OX40 agonist ivuxolimab. These TCRs come from an adult with an advanced solid tumor such as melanoma, head and neck, liver or kidney cancer.

The rearrangement uses TRBV28 and TRBJ1-1; the match to TRBD1 covers 10 bases. The junction had 12 bases not matched to a gene; V was cut back by 6 bases and J by 11 bases. The CDR3 covers 14 residues. From germline, CDR1 is MDHEN and CDR2 SYDVKM. The CDR3 here is CASRAGTGAVMAFF. As DNA, the CDR3 is TGTGCCAGCAGGGCCGGGACAGGGGCGGTCATGGCTTTCTTT.

The V gene is TRBV2, the J gene TRBJ2-3, with D perhaps assigned TRBD1 or TRBD2 (5 bases each). Germline CDR1 and CDR2: SNHLY and FYNNEI. V was shortened by 9 bases and J by 2 bases, with 15 bases between the two germline ends. The CDR3 runs 14 residues. The CDR3 here is CARGSGGNTDTQYF. The CDR3 DNA reads as TGTGCCAGGGGGAGTGGGGGAAACACAGATACGCAGTATTTT.

This clone was picked up one time. The CDR3 bases are TGTGCCAGCAGCCAAGCGAAGGGGACGGCCCAGTACTTC. Encoded protein: CASSQAKGTAQYF. The V call is TRBV14, the J call TRBJ2-5; the D gene could be TRBD1 or TRBD2 (5 bases each). The CDR3 has 13 residues. CDR1 is SGHDN and CDR2 is FVKESK in the germline V gene. Trimming removed 1 base from V and 9 bases from J, with 12 bases in between.

This chain joins TRBV7-3 and TRBJ2-2, with 8 bases aligning to TRBD1. Germline CDR1 is SGHTA and CDR2 is FQGTGA. Trimming removed 7 bases from V and 11 bases from J; junction bases left unmatched: 6. CDR3 length: 12 residues. CDR3 sequence: CASKSGGEELFF. The CDR3, as DNA: TGTGCCAGCAAGTCAGGGGGCGAAGAGCTGTTTTTT. The complete variable domain, with remaining parts taken from reference TRBV7-3 and TRBJ2-2, reads GAGVSQTPSNKVTEKGKYVELRCDPISGHTALYWYRQSLGQGPEFLIYFQGTGAADDSGLPNDRFFAVRPEGSVSTLKIQRTERGDSAVYLCASKSGGEELFFGEGSRLTVL.

V is TRBV6-1 and J is TRBJ2-3; a possible D gene is TRBD2 (7 bases). Germline V lookup: CDR1 MNHNS, CDR2 SASEGT. The CDR3 covers 13 residues. V lost 6 bases to trimming and J lost 4 bases, with 11 bases between them. The CDR3 bases are TGTGCCAGCAGGGGGGGGGCCCCAGATACGCAGTATTTT. Its translation: CASRGGAPDTQYF.

The chain couples TRBV7-3 to TRBJ1-1; a weak D match, TRBD1 (5 bases). Germline loops: CDR1 SGHTA, CDR2 FQGTGA. V was shortened by 5 bases and J by 5 bases, with 12 bases between the two germline ends. CDR3 length: 13 amino acids. Here the CDR3 DNA reads TGTGCCAGCAGCACTGGGGGAGGGACTGAAGCTTTCTTT. As protein: CASSTGGGTEAFF.

The chain is built from TRBV9 and TRBJ1-2; TRBD1 aligns across 7 bases. CDR1 is SGDLS and CDR2 is YYNGEE in the germline V gene. Trimming at V came to 7 bases and at J to 6 bases, leaving 9 bases not matched to a gene. The length of the CDR3 is 13 residues. The CDR3 sequence: CASADRTPDGYTF. For the CDR3, the DNA is TGTGCCAGCGCGGACAGGACCCCCGATGGCTACACCTTC.